This passage covers 22 T cell receptor beta chains from one sample sequenced in a study of identical twins. MiXCR, applied by TCRdb to the 5' RACE reads, yields one record per CDR3 protein. The sample yields fewer than 900,000 distinct CDR3 sequences, around 20% seen once. This sample was shared with a second study, whose subject was T cells expressing NK-cell markers.

Sequencing input: PBMCs. The source is a woman aged 18-29 years in good health.

This clonotype showed up just a few times. V and J are TRBV20-1 and TRBJ2-5; 8 positions agree with TRBD1. The CDR3 spans 13 residues. J lost 3 bases, V lost 3 bases, and 3 bases had no gene match. The germline CDR1 and CDR2 sequences are DFQATT and SNEGSKA (reference sequence). The CDR3 is CSASSQGEETQYF. DNA of the CDR3: TGCAGTGCTAGCTCACAGGGGGAAGAGACCCAGTACTTC.

In its sample, this clonotype was seen a few times. This rearrangement joins TRBV25-1 to TRBJ2-1, with 14 bases identical to TRBD2. This CDR3 has 17 amino acids. Germline values: CDR1 MGHDK, CDR2 SYGVNS. V dropped 3 bases and J dropped 7; count of bases not matched to a gene: 8. As DNA, the CDR3 is TGTGCCAGCAGTGAGCCGGAGGGACTAGCGGGAGTGAATGAGCAGTTCTTC. Its protein product is CASSEPEGLAGVNEQFF.

The V gene is TRBV5-1, the J gene TRBJ2-2; D is unresolved. The CDR3 has 16 residues. The germline gives CDR1 SGHRS, CDR2 YFSETQ. Trimming removed 0 bases from V and 5 bases from J, with 14 bases in between. The CDR3 region has the DNA TGCGCCAGCAGCTTGGGGCCCGCAGGACGAACCGGGGAGCTGTTTTTT. It yields the protein CASSLGPAGRTGELFF.

This clonotype has just a few counts. J is TRBJ1-6 and V is TRBV2; no clear D. Looked up from germline, CDR1 is SNHLY and CDR2 is FYNNEI. This CDR3 spans 12 amino acids. V lost 7 bases and J lost 7, with 8 bases in between. The CDR3 spells CASTGGNSPLHF. The DNA of the CDR3 is TGTGCCAGCACAGGAGGGAATTCACCCCTCCACTTT. Full variable domain (rest looked up from reference TRBV2 and TRBJ1-6): EPEVTQTPSHQVTQMGQEVILRCVPISNHLYFYWYRQILGQKVEFLVSFYNNEISEKSEIFDDQFSVERPDGSNFTLKIRSTKLEDSAMYFCASTGGNSPLHFGNGTRLTVT.

In this sample, this clonotype turned up many times. This chain uses TRBV20-1 with TRBJ2-7; perhaps D is TRBD1 or TRBD2 (5 bases each). This CDR3 comprises 14 residues. V was shortened by 5 bases and J by 3 bases, with 17 bases between the two germline ends. Germline CDR1 DFQATT, CDR2 SNEGSKA (reference sequence). CDR3 region: CSARGTGIFYEQYF. The CDR3 nucleotides read TGCAGTGCTCGAGGGACGGGGATTTTCTACGAGCAGTACTTC.

This clonotype was observed many times. The chain recombines TRBV6-1 with TRBJ2-2; 7 bases align to TRBD1. The CDR3 covers 15 residues. V dropped 6 bases and J dropped 4; count of bases not matched to a gene: 8. Germline loops: CDR1 MNHNS, CDR2 SASEGT. The CDR3 loop reads CASSPRQGSTGELFF. The DNA of the CDR3 is TGTGCCAGCAGCCCCCGACAGGGAAGCACCGGGGAGCTGTTTTTT.

This clonotype was counted between two and nine times. The V call is TRBV3-1, the J call TRBJ2-1; D possibly corresponds to TRBD2 (6 bases). The CDR3 length is 14 residues. V shed 2 bases and J shed 6 bases, with 11 bases lying between them. Germline V lookup: CDR1 LGHDT, CDR2 YNNKEL (reference sequence). Here the CDR3 DNA reads TGTGCCAGCAGCCAACGTGGGGGGACCAATGAGCAGTTCTTC. It encodes CASSQRGGTNEQFF.

J is TRBJ2-1 and V is TRBV7-2; 8 bases match TRBD2. Unmatched junction bases numbered 7, after V lost 6 bases and J lost 3 bases. CDR3 length equals 15 residues. CDR1 is SGHTA and CDR2 is FQGNSA in the germline V gene. CDR3 coding DNA: TGTGCCAGCAGGCTGAGCGGGAGAAGCTACAATGAGCAGTTCTTC. Translating it yields CASRLSGRSYNEQFF. Complete variable domain (other parts from reference TRBV7-2 and TRBJ2-1): GAGVSQSPSNKVTEKGKDVELRCDPISGHTALYWYRQSLGQGLEFLIYFQGNSAPDKSGLPSDRFSAERTGGSVSTLTIQRTQQEDSAVYLCASRLSGRSYNEQFFGPGTRLTVL.

The chain is built from TRBV7-9 and TRBJ2-3; D perhaps matches TRBD1 (6 bases). Germline assignment: CDR1 SEHNR and CDR2 FQNEAQ (reference sequence). V was clipped by 5 bases and J by 0 bases, with 15 bases between them. The CDR3 is 16 residues long. CDR3 nucleotide sequence: TGTGCCAGCAGCGGGACCCCGGGACACAGCACAGATACGCAGTATTTT. The encoded protein is CASSGTPGHSTDTQYF.

The sample holds a few counts of this clonotype. This chain joins TRBV4-3 and TRBJ2-5, with TRBD2 identical over 9 bases. This CDR3 has 14 amino acids. V gave up 4 bases and J gave up 4 bases; unmatched junction bases: 4. Germline CDR1 reads LGHNA; CDR2 reads YSLEER. The CDR3 loop reads CASSLYSGGETQYF. Written as DNA, the CDR3 is TGCGCCAGCAGCCTGTATAGCGGGGGAGAGACCCAGTACTTC.

The chain uses TRBV7-2 and TRBJ2-1; TRBD2 matches 13 bases. V lost 5 bases, J lost 7 bases, and 8 bases stayed unmatched. In germline, CDR1 is SGHTA, CDR2 FQGNSA. The CDR3 extends over 16 amino acids. CDR3 nucleotides: TGTGCCAGCAGCCCAGGCGGGACTAGCGGGGATAATGAGCAGTTCTTC. It encodes CASSPGGTSGDNEQFF.

The chain joins TRBV9 to TRBJ2-2; 10 nucleotides agree with TRBD1. In germline, CDR1 is SGDLS, CDR2 YYNGEE. The CDR3 sequence is 15 residues long. The V and J ends lost 3 bases and 4 bases, in that order; junction bases with no gene match: 3. In DNA form, the CDR3 reads TGTGCCAGCAGCGGCCGGGACAGGGGCACCGGGGAGCTGTTTTTT. Its protein product is CASSGRDRGTGELFF. Drawing the rest from reference TRBV9 and TRBJ2-2, the complete variable domain is DSGVTQTPKHLITATGQRVTLRCSPRSGDLSVYWYQQSLDQGLQFLIQYYNGEERAKGNILERFSAQQFPDLHSELNLSSLELGDSALYFCASSGRDRGTGELFFGEGSRLTVL.

The CDR3 bases are TGTGCCAGCAGCCTGACGGGGGGGGGCCATTACAATGAGCAGTTCTTC. This encodes CASSLTGGGHYNEQFF. This chain uses TRBV9 with TRBJ2-1, with 8 bases lining up with TRBD2. This CDR3 has 16 residues. With 4 bases clipped from V and 4 bases from J, the junction kept 10 bases outside the gene matches. Germline values: CDR1 SGDLS, CDR2 YYNGEE. Full variable domain (remainder filled in from reference TRBV9 and TRBJ2-1): DSGVTQTPKHLITATGQRVTLRCSPRSGDLSVYWYQQSLDQGLQFLIQYYNGEERAKGNILERFSAQQFPDLHSELNLSSLELGDSALYFCASSLTGGGHYNEQFFGPGTRLTVL.

In its sample, this clonotype was seen a few times. V gene TRBV27 combines with J gene TRBJ2-7; 9 positions match TRBD1. The CDR3 loop spans 13 amino acids. In germline, CDR1 is MNHEY, CDR2 SMNVEV (reference sequence). Trimming at V came to 4 bases and at J to 7 bases, leaving 5 bases not matched to a gene. Here the CDR3 DNA reads TGTGCCAGCAGTTGGGACAGGGCGAAAGAGCAGTACTTC. Its protein is CASSWDRAKEQYF.

CDR3 nucleotides: TGTGCCAGCTCCGTAGGGACAACGCAGCAGTACTTC. Encoded protein: CASSVGTTQQYF. The chain employs TRBV18 and TRBJ2-7, with D tentatively TRBD1 (6 bases). Germline CDR1 and CDR2: KGHSH and LQKENI. This CDR3 comprises 12 residues. Trimming removed 6 bases from V and 8 bases from J, with 14 bases in between.

This clonotype was found many times. CDR3 sequence reads: CASSSGGGGDYPQYF. As DNA, the CDR3 is TGTGCCAGCAGTTCCGGCGGGGGGGGAGATTATCCGCAGTATTTT. This chain joins TRBV6-5 and TRBJ2-3, with 9 bases identical to TRBD2. CDR3 size: 15 residues. V trimming: 4 bases; J trimming: 10 bases; junction bases outside the gene matches: 12. Per germline, CDR1 MNHEY and CDR2 SVGAGI.

This clonotype showed up just a few times. The chain has TRBV21-1 and TRBJ2-1; no DNA check was done on the table's D call, TRBD2. TRBV21-1 is a pseudogene. The CDR3 contains 14 residues. Here the CDR3 DNA reads TGTGCCAGCAATAGGCTAGCGGGGTCGGCTGAGCAGTTCTTC. Residues: CASNRLAGSAEQFF.

The V call is TRBV12-3 or TRBV12-4, the J call TRBJ1-1; no firm D call. The CDR3 is 13 amino acids. V was pared by 6 bases and J by 3 bases, with 11 bases between. This CDR3 is CASSPVQHTEAFF. The CDR3 region has the DNA TGTGCCAGCAGCCCGGTGCAGCACACTGAAGCTTTCTTT.

The chain links TRBV3-1 to TRBJ2-3; possibly TRBD2 for D (5 bases). This CDR3 spans 15 amino acids. Germline lookup yields CDR1 LGHDT and CDR2 YNNKEL (reference sequence). V was pared by 3 bases and J by 6 bases, with 16 bases between. The CDR3 sequence is CASSQNGGSKDTQYF. Written as DNA, the CDR3 is TGTGCCAGCAGCCAGAACGGCGGGTCGAAGGATACGCAGTATTTT.

This clonotype was picked up many times. CDR3 loop: CASRFADGSPLHF. As DNA, the CDR3 is TGTGCCAGCAGGTTTGCCGACGGCTCACCCCTCCACTTT. The V and J genes are TRBV12-3 or TRBV12-4 and TRBJ1-6; D not resolved. The CDR3 has 13 amino acids. Trimming pared 6 bases from V and 10 bases from J, leaving 13 bases between.

This clonotype occurred a few times. The chain uses TRBV19 and TRBJ2-1, with 16 bases aligning to TRBD2. With V trimmed by 4 bases and J by 7 bases, 4 bases remained unmatched. The CDR3 contains 16 residues. The germline gives CDR1 LNHDA, CDR2 SQIVND (reference sequence). CDR3 region: CASSTGLAGGQNEQFF. The CDR3 nucleotides are TGTGCCAGTAGTACGGGACTAGCGGGGGGGCAAAATGAGCAGTTCTTC.

The chain combines TRBV20-1 with TRBJ2-7; D gene ambiguous. Germline CDR1 is DFQATT and CDR2 is SNEGSKA (reference sequence). Trimming took 3 bases from V and 2 from J, leaving 8 bases between them. This CDR3 region has 12 residues. The CDR3 DNA follows: TGCAGTGCTAGGGCAGATACCTACGAGCAGTACTTC. It is translated as CSARADTYEQYF.